A selection of T cell receptor beta chains follows, all from one sample in a study of regulatory T cells in long-lasting Graves disease. TCRdb analysed the multiplex PCR reads with MiXCR anew, one entry per CDR3 protein. The repertoire holds 550,000 to 600,000 distinct CDR3 sequences, with approximately 16% as singletons. This sample was shared with a second study, whose subject was T cells in Graves' hyperthyroidism and ophthalmopathy.

This specimen consisted of peripheral blood mononuclear cells (PBMCs), obtained at new diagnosis, from a patient treated with antithyroid drugs. The receptors stem from a man aged 18 to 29 with Graves disease. Both conserved end residues are part of each CDR3. D genes are given only for firm matches. Not every row has a clone size; where given, it reads once, few, many or a size class.

v_call: TRBV29-1; clone_size: few; d_call: NA; cdr3_length: 14; j_call: TRBJ2-6; cdr3_aa: CSVPDGSGANVLTF; cdr3_nt: TGCAGCGTACCGGACGGTTCTGGGGCCAACGTCCTGACTTTC
v_call: TRBV4-1; clone_size: few; d_call: NA; cdr3_length: 13; j_call: TRBJ2-1; cdr3_aa: CASSREQGHEQFF; cdr3_nt: TGCGCCAGCAGCCGAGAACAGGGTCATGAGCAGTTCTTC
v_call: TRBV7-9; clone_size: many; d_call: NA; cdr3_length: 18; j_call: TRBJ2-1; cdr3_aa: CASNRQGASGNAYNEQFF; cdr3_nt: TGTGCCAGCAACAGACAGGGGGCTAGCGGGAATGCTTACAATGAGCAGTTCTTC
v_call: TRBV20-1; clone_size: many; d_call: TRBD2; cdr3_length: 15; j_call: TRBJ2-1; cdr3_aa: CSARVGLAGYNEQFF; cdr3_nt: TGCAGTGCTAGAGTAGGACTAGCGGGATACAATGAGCAGTTCTTC
v_call: TRBV12-3/TRBV12-4; clone_size: NA; d_call: TRBD2; cdr3_length: 21; j_call: TRBJ2-2; cdr3_aa: CASGPSRGRTSGRENTGELFF; cdr3_nt: TGTGCCAGCGGTCCCTCCCGAGGCCGGACTAGCGGGAGGGAAAACACCGGGGAGCTGTTTTTT
v_call: TRBV9; clone_size: NA; d_call: TRBD1; cdr3_length: 17; j_call: TRBJ2-5; cdr3_aa: CASSVTPGTGGLETQYF; cdr3_nt: TGTGCCAGCAGCGTAACACCCGGGACAGGGGGCTTAGAGACCCAGTACTTC
v_call: TRBV12-5; clone_size: few; d_call: TRBD1; cdr3_length: 16; j_call: TRBJ1-5; cdr3_aa: CASGLVSGGWNQPQHF; cdr3_nt: TGTGCTAGTGGTTTGGTATCAGGGGGATGGAATCAGCCCCAGCATTTT
v_call: TRBV6-1; clone_size: many; d_call: NA; cdr3_length: 12; j_call: TRBJ1-1; cdr3_aa: CASSPDRTKAFF; cdr3_nt: TGTGCCAGCAGTCCGGACAGAACCAAAGCTTTCTTT
v_call: TRBV30; clone_size: many; d_call: NA; cdr3_length: 14; j_call: TRBJ2-7; cdr3_aa: CAWSLTGTSYEQYF; cdr3_nt: TGTGCCTGGAGTTTGACTGGGACGTCCTACGAGCAGTACTTC
v_call: TRBV5-6; clone_size: few; d_call: NA; cdr3_length: 13; j_call: TRBJ2-5; cdr3_aa: CASSFYIEETQYF; cdr3_nt: TGTGCCAGCAGCTTCTACATAGAAGAGACCCAGTACTTC
v_call: TRBV5-4; clone_size: few; d_call: TRBD1; cdr3_length: 15; j_call: TRBJ1-1; cdr3_aa: CASSPGQGADTEAFF; cdr3_nt: TGTGCCAGCAGCCCGGGACAGGGGGCTGACACTGAAGCTTTCTTT
v_call: TRBV28; clone_size: many; d_call: NA; cdr3_length: 13; j_call: TRBJ2-4; cdr3_aa: CVAGTPGKNIQYF; cdr3_nt: TGTGTCGCCGGGACTCCAGGCAAAAACATTCAGTACTTC
v_call: TRBV4-1; clone_size: NA; d_call: NA; cdr3_length: 13; j_call: TRBJ1-1; cdr3_aa: CASSQEWDTEAFF; cdr3_nt: TGCGCCAGCAGCCAAGAATGGGACACTGAAGCTTTCTTT
v_call: TRBV27; clone_size: NA; d_call: NA; cdr3_length: 15; j_call: TRBJ2-6; cdr3_aa: CASANRAAGANVLTF; cdr3_nt: TGTGCCAGCGCAAACAGGGCTGCTGGGGCCAACGTCCTGACTTTC
v_call: TRBV7-9; clone_size: few; d_call: TRBD2; cdr3_length: 22; j_call: TRBJ2-3; cdr3_aa: CASSLNSGRAGIKTVLTDTQYF; cdr3_nt: TGTGCCAGCAGCTTAAATAGCGGGAGGGCCGGGATAAAAACCGTACTCACAGATACGCAGTATTTT
v_call: TRBV6-6; clone_size: NA; d_call: NA; cdr3_length: 15; j_call: TRBJ2-4; cdr3_aa: CASSDSSLLINIQYF; cdr3_nt: TGTGCCAGCAGTGACTCGAGTCTTCTAATAAACATTCAGTACTTC
v_call: TRBV11-2; clone_size: many; d_call: NA; cdr3_length: 12; j_call: TRBJ2-1; cdr3_aa: CASSLIANEQFF; cdr3_nt: TGTGCCAGCAGCTTAATAGCCAATGAGCAGTTCTTC
v_call: TRBV4-1; clone_size: NA; d_call: NA; cdr3_length: 15; j_call: TRBJ2-7; cdr3_aa: CASSQVVTAAYEQYF; cdr3_nt: TGCGCCAGCAGCCAAGTTGTGACAGCCGCCTACGAGCAGTACTTC
v_call: TRBV27; clone_size: many; d_call: NA; cdr3_length: 14; j_call: TRBJ2-7; cdr3_aa: CASSLGRSSYEQYF; cdr3_nt: TGTGCCAGCAGTTTGGGCAGGTCATCCTACGAGCAGTACTTC
v_call: TRBV29-1; clone_size: NA; d_call: TRBD1; cdr3_length: 12; j_call: TRBJ2-7; cdr3_aa: CSVQGATYEQYF; cdr3_nt: TGCAGCGTTCAGGGGGCAACCTACGAGCAGTACTTC
v_call: TRBV3-1; clone_size: few; d_call: NA; cdr3_length: 16; j_call: TRBJ2-3; cdr3_aa: CASSQGGGPAADTQYF; cdr3_nt: TGTGCCAGCAGCCAAGGTGGGGGACCGGCGGCAGATACGCAGTATTTT
v_call: TRBV6-1; clone_size: many; d_call: NA; cdr3_length: 13; j_call: TRBJ1-1; cdr3_aa: CASSENKNTEAFF; cdr3_nt: TGTGCCAGCAGTGAAAACAAGAACACTGAAGCTTTCTTT
v_call: TRBV28; clone_size: NA; d_call: TRBD2; cdr3_length: 16; j_call: TRBJ2-5; cdr3_aa: CASNPGGGTWGETQYF; cdr3_nt: TGTGCCAGCAACCCGGGCGGGGGGACTTGGGGAGAGACCCAGTACTTC
v_call: TRBV2; clone_size: few; d_call: TRBD1; cdr3_length: 24; j_call: TRBJ2-3; cdr3_aa: CASSVPTDRGSLRAGDPGTDTQYF; cdr3_nt: TGTGCCAGCAGTGTCCCGACGGACAGGGGGTCCCTTCGTGCGGGAGATCCGGGCACAGATACGCAGTATTTT
v_call: TRBV24-1; clone_size: NA; d_call: TRBD1; cdr3_length: 14; j_call: TRBJ2-3; cdr3_aa: CATSDRVPTDTQYF; cdr3_nt: TGTGCCACCAGCGACAGGGTCCCCACAGATACGCAGTATTTT
v_call: TRBV12-3/TRBV12-4; clone_size: many; d_call: NA; cdr3_length: 13; j_call: TRBJ2-2; cdr3_aa: CATGAANTGELFF; cdr3_nt: TGTGCCACAGGAGCCGCGAACACCGGGGAGCTGTTTTTT
v_call: TRBV2; clone_size: few; d_call: TRBD1; cdr3_length: 13; j_call: TRBJ1-3; cdr3_aa: CAGTGGHGNTIYF; cdr3_nt: TGTGCCGGTACAGGGGGCCACGGAAACACCATATATTTT
v_call: TRBV29-1; clone_size: many; d_call: NA; cdr3_length: 12; j_call: TRBJ1-1; cdr3_aa: CSVDTANTEAFF; cdr3_nt: TGCAGCGTTGATACAGCTAACACTGAAGCTTTCTTT
v_call: TRBV19; clone_size: many; d_call: NA; cdr3_length: 11; j_call: TRBJ1-1; cdr3_aa: CASMTNLGAFF; cdr3_nt: TGTGCCAGTATGACCAATCTAGGGGCTTTCTTT
v_call: TRBV27; clone_size: many; d_call: NA; cdr3_length: 15; j_call: TRBJ1-2; cdr3_aa: CASSLSAETNYGYTF; cdr3_nt: TGTGCCAGCAGTTTATCGGCGGAAACTAACTATGGCTACACCTTC
v_call: TRBV30; clone_size: many; d_call: NA; cdr3_length: 14; j_call: TRBJ2-7; cdr3_aa: CAWSVRTDPHEQYF; cdr3_nt: TGTGCCTGGAGTGTTCGGACCGACCCCCACGAGCAGTACTTC
v_call: TRBV7-2; clone_size: many; d_call: NA; cdr3_length: 14; j_call: TRBJ2-1; cdr3_aa: CASSLGTDENEQFF; cdr3_nt: TGTGCCAGCAGCTTAGGGACAGATGAGAATGAGCAGTTCTTC
v_call: TRBV6-1; clone_size: NA; d_call: TRBD1; cdr3_length: 14; j_call: TRBJ1-1; cdr3_aa: CATHRVTGGTEAFF; cdr3_nt: TGTGCCACCCACCGGGTGACAGGGGGCACTGAAGCTTTCTTT
v_call: TRBV5-1; clone_size: many; d_call: TRBD2; cdr3_length: 17; j_call: TRBJ2-1; cdr3_aa: CASSKGLAGGLYNEQFF; cdr3_nt: TGCGCCAGCAGCAAGGGACTAGCGGGAGGCCTCTACAATGAGCAGTTCTTC
v_call: TRBV19; clone_size: NA; d_call: NA; cdr3_length: 12; j_call: TRBJ1-2; cdr3_aa: CASNADRVGYTF; cdr3_nt: TGTGCCAGTAACGCGGACAGAGTTGGCTACACCTTC
v_call: TRBV4-1; clone_size: NA; d_call: TRBD1; cdr3_length: 14; j_call: TRBJ2-7; cdr3_aa: CASSQEGTVYEQYF; cdr3_nt: TGTGCCAGCAGCCAAGAAGGGACAGTCTACGAGCAGTACTTC